These 9 T cell receptor beta chains came from one sample sequenced in a study of blood T cell repertoires in COVID-19 (dated by TCRdb to 2019 to 2021). The library was obtained by the immunoSEQ multiplex PCR assay. TCRdb limited this immuneACCESS table to in-frame rearrangements with V and J called. A share of clones is missing; checked studies link under half to unresolved V genes, and the rest is unexplained. The sample data list around 46,000 clones, and approximately 83% of these were observed just once. Roughly 14% of the sample comes from the top ten. Sequencing was performed on peripheral blood. These receptors were collected from a human donor in a cohort sampled during active COVID-19. The donor label of this sample is uncertain.

The rearrangement links TRBV2 to TRBJ2-7; 10 positions agree with TRBD2. The CDR3 runs 14 residues. Trimming took 4 bases from V and 1 from J; bases not matched to a gene: 1. CDR1 is SNHLY and CDR2 is FYNNEI in the germline V gene. The CDR3: CASSASGGSYEQYF. The CDR3 DNA reads as TGTGCCAGCAGTGCTAGCGGGGGTTCCTACGAGCAGTACTTC.

The DNA for the CDR3 is TGTGCCAGCAGCTTGCGGGTAGGACTAGCGGGAGCCTACGAGCAGTACTTC. Encoded protein: CASSLRVGLAGAYEQYF. The J gene is TRBJ2-7, the V gene TRBV5-6, with 13 positions matching TRBD2. The CDR3 length is 17 residues. V shed 1 base, J shed 2 bases, and the junction held 6 bases outside the gene matches. Germline values: CDR1 SGHDT, CDR2 YYEEEE.

J is TRBJ2-1 and V is TRBV7-9, with 11 bases identical to TRBD2. The trim removed 4 bases at V and 7 bases at J, leaving 6 bases unmatched. This CDR3 spans 15 amino acids. The germline V gene has CDR1 SEHNR and CDR2 FQNEAQ (reference sequence). The CDR3: CASSSLAGGGNEQFF. CDR3 nucleotides: TGTGCCAGCAGCTCTCTAGCGGGGGGCGGGAATGAGCAGTTCTTC.

This sequence joins TRBV3-1 (or the pseudogene TRBV3-2) and TRBJ1-1; D is undetermined. This CDR3 has 14 residues. Trimming stripped 0 bases from V and 2 bases from J, with 7 bases between. Germline V gene lookup returns CDR1 LGHDT and CDR2 YNNKEL (reference sequence). The CDR3 sequence: CASSQDRGNTEAFF. The CDR3 DNA reads TGTGCCAGCAGCCAAGATCGGGGAAACACTGAAGCTTTCTTT.

This clone was seen a few times. Here the CDR3 reads CASSVLGGADTQYF. CDR3 sequence (DNA): TGTGCCAGCAGTGTCCTGGGAGGGGCAGATACGCAGTATTTT. The chain employs TRBV7-2 and TRBJ2-3, with 7 bases identical to TRBD2. This CDR3 contains 14 residues. Germline CDR1 SGHTA, CDR2 FQGNSA. The V and J ends lost 6 bases and 4 bases, in that order; junction bases with no gene match: 7.

This clone was counted once. V usage is TRBV18 and J usage is TRBJ1-4; D not resolved. Germline assignment: CDR1 KGHSH and CDR2 LQKENI. Trimming took off 0 bases at V and 5 bases at J, with 13 bases between the two ends. CDR3 length: 16 residues. CDR3 sequence: CASSPPRVRLNEKLFF. The DNA of the CDR3 is TGTGCCAGCTCACCACCTCGGGTCCGGCTAAATGAAAAACTGTTTTTT.

The rearrangement joins TRBV9 to TRBJ2-3, with D tentatively TRBD1 (6 bases). Trimming left V 5 bases short and J 2 bases short, with 15 bases between. Germline-derived CDR1 and CDR2 are SGDLS and YYNGEE. CDR3 length: 15 residues. The CDR3 bases are TGTGCCAGCAGTTCCACAGGGATTAACACAGATACGCAGTATTTT. It translates to CASSSTGINTDTQYF.

The rearrangement uses TRBV3-1 (or the pseudogene TRBV3-2) and TRBJ2-3; D call uncertain. Germline CDR1 is LGHDT and CDR2 is YNNKEL (reference sequence). The CDR3 spans 14 residues. The V gene lost 2 bases and the J gene lost 0 bases, with 6 bases spanning the gap. This chain's CDR3 is CASSQPGSTDTQYF. The CDR3 bases are TGTGCCAGCAGCCAACCAGGCAGCACAGATACGCAGTATTTT.

This clone was observed a single time. The chain carries TRBV5-1 and TRBJ2-3; 7 nucleotides align to TRBD2. The CDR3 length is 16 residues. Germline trimming cut 4 bases from V and 0 bases from J; bases unmatched to any gene: 8. The germline gives CDR1 SGHRS, CDR2 YFSETQ. DNA for the CDR3: TGCGCCAGCAGCACAGGCGGGGGACCTAGCACAGATACGCAGTATTTT. Amino acids: CASSTGGGPSTDTQYF.